This paragraph covers one T cell receptor beta chain sequence. This receptor's antigen is unknown. No much larger clonotype is one base removed from it; base qualities were not supplied. Collaborating institutions collected whole blood in K2EDTA tubes following their own protocols. For TCRbeta analysis, collaborator samples were shipped as frozen whole blood, as isolated PBMCs, or as DNA extracted from either sample type. This entry is derived from a study of blood T cell repertoires in COVID-19 (TCRdb year 2020). The study in broad terms: Samples covering the acute and convalescent phases of COVID-19 were provided by collaborators in the United States, Italy and Spain. The samples were drawn from two sources: the first 160 participants of the ongoing ImmuneRACE study, and 1,200 or so subjects contributed by 6 global collaborators. The sample metadata nearly always contained a de-identified subject ID, COVID-19 status, age in years and sex. Subjects who had been exposed to COVID-19, were actively infected with it, or had recovered from it provided the deeply sampled blood TCRbeta repertoires that made up the dataset. The material from the prospective study consisted of cDNA or gDNA derived from T cells, B-cell-depleted T cells, or PBMCs. Where available, HLA class I and class II types were obtained from metadata supplied by the sample provider rather than from assay-based typing. The repertoires were released in a freely available public database meant as a resource for research on the immune response to SARS-CoV-2.

What the study reported, not specific to this receptor: How much clinical and demographic metadata was included differed by source and by participant, and the metadata was provided uncurated.

The immunoSEQ Assay, a bias-controlled multiplex PCR, was used to amplify TCRbeta CDR3 regions from genomic DNA. The authors' analysis ran thus. Nucleated cell counts per sample were estimated from amplification of reference gene primers within the assay. Sequence reads were collapsed and filtered to measure the absolute abundance of every unique TCRbeta CDR3 rearrangement. For each sample, productive Simpson clonality was calculated by taking the square root of Simpson's diversity index across productive rearrangements. TCRdb provides this immuneACCESS table in a form limited to in-frame rearrangements. Some clones are lacking; in checked studies, under half of them reflect an unresolved V gene, and why the rest are absent is not known. V and J calls plus clone size are reproduced from that table; the DNA served to infer D and trimming. Recorded for this sample are roughly 150,000 clones; approximately 78% of them occurred a single time. The ten biggest clones cover around 9.9% of the sample.

V lost 2 bases and J lost 4 bases, and the count of bases not matched to a germline gene is 15. According to the germline V gene, CDR1 reads MNHEY and CDR2 reads SVGEGT. Spanning cysteine to phenylalanine, the CDR3 consists of 19 amino acids. Of the read, only the CDR3 DNA is kept; its 57 bases are in frame from base 1. The sequence is built from TRBV6-2 or TRBV6-3 and TRBJ2-2; a stretch of 8 junction bases matches TRBD2. Sequencing used peripheral blood. The sequence derives from a human donor in a cohort sampled during active COVID-19. This receptor has the CDR3 CASSYAGGGVKGSTGELFF. The bases read TGTGCCAGCAGTTACGCGGGAGGAGGCGTGAAGGGGAGCACCGGGGAGCTGTTTTTT.